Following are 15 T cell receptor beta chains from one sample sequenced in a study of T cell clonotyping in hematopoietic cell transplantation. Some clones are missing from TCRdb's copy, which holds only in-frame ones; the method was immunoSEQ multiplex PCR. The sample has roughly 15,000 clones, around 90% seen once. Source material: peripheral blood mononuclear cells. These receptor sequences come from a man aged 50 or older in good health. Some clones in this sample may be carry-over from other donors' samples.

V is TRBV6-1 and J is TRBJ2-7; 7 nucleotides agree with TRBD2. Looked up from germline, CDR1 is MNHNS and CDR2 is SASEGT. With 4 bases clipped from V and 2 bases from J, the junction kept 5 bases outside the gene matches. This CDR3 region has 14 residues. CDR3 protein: CASSVGGTAYEQYF. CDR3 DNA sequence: TGTGCCAGCAGTGTGGGGGGGACCGCCTACGAGCAGTACTTC.

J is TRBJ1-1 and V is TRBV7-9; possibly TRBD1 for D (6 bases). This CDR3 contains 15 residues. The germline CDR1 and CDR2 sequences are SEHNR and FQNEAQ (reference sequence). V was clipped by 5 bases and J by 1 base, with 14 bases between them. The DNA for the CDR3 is TGTGCCAGCAGCGATCCGGGACACCCGAACACTGAAGCTTTCTTT. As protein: CASSDPGHPNTEAFF.

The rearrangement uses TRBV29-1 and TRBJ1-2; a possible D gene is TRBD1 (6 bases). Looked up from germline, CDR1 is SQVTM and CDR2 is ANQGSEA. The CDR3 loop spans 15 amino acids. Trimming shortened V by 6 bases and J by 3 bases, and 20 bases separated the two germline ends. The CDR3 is CSVAGIGGHDYGYTF. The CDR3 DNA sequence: TGCAGCGTAGCCGGTATCGGGGGCCACGACTATGGCTACACCTTC. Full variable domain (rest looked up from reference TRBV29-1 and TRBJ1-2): SAVISQKPSRDICQRGTSLTIQCQVDSQVTMMFWYRQQPGQSLTLIATANQGSEATYESGFVIDKFPISRPNLTFSTLTVSNMSPEDSSIYLCSVAGIGGHDYGYTFGSGTRLTVV.

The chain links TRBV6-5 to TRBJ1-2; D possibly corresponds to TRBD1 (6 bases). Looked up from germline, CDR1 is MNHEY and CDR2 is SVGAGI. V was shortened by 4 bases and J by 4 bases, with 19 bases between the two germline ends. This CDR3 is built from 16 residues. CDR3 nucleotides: TGTGCCAGCAGTTCGAGGACCTCGGGGGCCTCCTATGGCTACACCTTC. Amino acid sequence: CASSSRTSGASYGYTF.

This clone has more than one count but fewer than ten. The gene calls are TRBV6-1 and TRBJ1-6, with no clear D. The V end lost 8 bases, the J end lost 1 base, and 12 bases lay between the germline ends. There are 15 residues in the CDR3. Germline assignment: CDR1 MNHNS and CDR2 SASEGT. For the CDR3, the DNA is TGTGCCAGCGCCGTCGTCGGGTCCTATAATTCACCCCTCCACTTT. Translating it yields CASAVVGSYNSPLHF.

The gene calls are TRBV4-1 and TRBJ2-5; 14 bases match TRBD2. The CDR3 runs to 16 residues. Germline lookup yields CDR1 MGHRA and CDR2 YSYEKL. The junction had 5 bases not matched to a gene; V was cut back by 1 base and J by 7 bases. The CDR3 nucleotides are TGCGCCAGCAGCCAAGTGACTAGCGGGGGGGTCGGGACCCAGTACTTC. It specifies CASSQVTSGGVGTQYF.

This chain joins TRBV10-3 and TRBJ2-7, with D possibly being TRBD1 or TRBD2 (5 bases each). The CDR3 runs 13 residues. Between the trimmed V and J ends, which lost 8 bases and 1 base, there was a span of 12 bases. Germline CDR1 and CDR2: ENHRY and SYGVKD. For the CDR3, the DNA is TGTGCCATCGCGGGCAGGGAATCCTACGAGCAGTACTTC. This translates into CAIAGRESYEQYF.

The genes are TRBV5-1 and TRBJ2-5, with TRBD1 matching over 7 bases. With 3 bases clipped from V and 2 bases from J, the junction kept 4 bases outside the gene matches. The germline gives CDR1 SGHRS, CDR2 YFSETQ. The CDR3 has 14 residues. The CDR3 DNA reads TGCGCCAGCAGCTACTACAGGGGTCAAGAGACCCAGTACTTC. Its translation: CASSYYRGQETQYF.

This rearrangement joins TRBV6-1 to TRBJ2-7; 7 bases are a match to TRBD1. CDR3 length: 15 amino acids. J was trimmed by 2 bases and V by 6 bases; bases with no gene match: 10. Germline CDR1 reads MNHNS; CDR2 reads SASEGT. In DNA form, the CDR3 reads TGTGCCAGCAGGGTTGACAGGGTGACAACCTACGAGCAGTACTTC. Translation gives CASRVDRVTTYEQYF.

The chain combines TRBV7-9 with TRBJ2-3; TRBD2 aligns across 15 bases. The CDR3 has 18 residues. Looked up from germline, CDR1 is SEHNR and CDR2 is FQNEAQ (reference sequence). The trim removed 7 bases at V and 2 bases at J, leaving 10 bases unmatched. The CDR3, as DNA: TGTGCCAGCACCCAAACCGGGACTAGCGGGGGGCCCACAGATACGCAGTATTTT. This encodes CASTQTGTSGGPTDTQYF.

CDR3 in DNA: TGTGCCTGGAGTCCACGGCTGGGGAGGGTCTATGGCTACACCTTC. Translated: CAWSPRLGRVYGYTF. This chain links TRBV30 with TRBJ1-2; D remains ambiguous. V dropped 2 bases and J dropped 4 bases, with 17 bases sitting between them. The CDR3 loop spans 15 amino acids. Germline CDR1 is GTSNPN and CDR2 is SVGIG (reference sequence).

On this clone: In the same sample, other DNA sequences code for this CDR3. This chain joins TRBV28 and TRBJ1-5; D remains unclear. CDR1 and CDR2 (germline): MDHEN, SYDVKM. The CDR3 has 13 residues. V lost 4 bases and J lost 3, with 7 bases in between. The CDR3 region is CASSYRHNQPQHF. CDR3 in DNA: TGTGCCAGCAGTTACAGACACAATCAGCCCCAGCATTTT. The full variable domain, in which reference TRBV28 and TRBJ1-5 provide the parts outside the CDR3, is DVKVTQSSRYLVKRTGEKVFLECVQDMDHENMFWYRQDPGLGLRLIYFSYDVKMKEKGDIPEGYSVSREKKERFSLILESASTNQTSMYLCASSYRHNQPQHFGDGTRLSIL.

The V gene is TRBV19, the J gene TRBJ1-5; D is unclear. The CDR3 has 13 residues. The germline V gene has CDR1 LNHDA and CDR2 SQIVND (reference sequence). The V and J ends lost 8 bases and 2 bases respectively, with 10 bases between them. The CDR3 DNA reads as TGTGCCAGTGACAAACATGGCAATCAGCCCCAGCATTTT. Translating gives CASDKHGNQPQHF.

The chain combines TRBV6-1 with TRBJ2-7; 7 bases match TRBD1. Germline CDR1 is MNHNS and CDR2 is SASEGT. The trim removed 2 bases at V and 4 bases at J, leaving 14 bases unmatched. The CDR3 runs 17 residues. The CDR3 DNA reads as TGTGCCAGCAGTGAAAGGCAGGGGGTCCGCAGAACGTACGAGCAGTACTTC. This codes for CASSERQGVRRTYEQYF.

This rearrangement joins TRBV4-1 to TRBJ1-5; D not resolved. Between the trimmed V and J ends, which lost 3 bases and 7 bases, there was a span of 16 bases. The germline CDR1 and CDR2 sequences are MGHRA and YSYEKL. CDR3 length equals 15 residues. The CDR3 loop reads CASSQAEGWGQPQHF. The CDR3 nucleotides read TGCGCCAGCAGCCAGGCCGAAGGGTGGGGACAGCCCCAGCATTTT.